A single sample gave rise to the 21 T cell receptor beta chains below, sequenced in a study of cytomegalovirus exposure and HLA in healthy donors. The PCR contained 60 Vbeta and 13 Jbeta primers. The table came from immunoSEQ multiplex PCR; TCRdb's copy has only in-frame clones and leaves some out. The table shows fewer than 250,000 clones, with about 85% occurring only once. Sequencing was carried out using PBMCs. The origin of the receptors is a woman aged 45 to 65 in good health and CMV-seropositive.

This chain uses TRBV4-2 with TRBJ2-3, with 14 bases fitting TRBD2. V shed 4 bases, J shed 6 bases, and the junction held 6 bases outside the gene matches. Germline V gene data show CDR1 as LGHNA and CDR2 as YNFKEQ. The length of the CDR3 is 16 residues. The CDR3 nucleotides are TGTGCCAGCAGCCCCGGACTAGCGGGGGGCCTGGATACGCAGTATTTT. This gives the protein CASSPGLAGGLDTQYF.

The chain employs TRBV6-5 and TRBJ1-5; TRBD1 aligns across 10 bases. CDR1 and CDR2 (germline): MNHEY, SVGAGI. The V and J ends lost 2 bases and 5 bases, in that order; junction bases with no gene match: 6. The CDR3 is made up of 16 amino acids. The CDR3: CASSYRQGAGDQPQHF. In DNA form, the CDR3 reads TGTGCCAGCAGTTACCGACAGGGGGCGGGAGATCAGCCCCAGCATTTT.

This clone was recorded once. This chain joins TRBV11-2 and TRBJ2-2, with no clear D. The CDR3 totals 13 residues. Germline V gene sequence: CDR1 SGHAT, CDR2 FQNNGV. Between the trimmed V and J ends, which lost 0 bases and 5 bases, there was a span of 4 bases. This CDR3 reads CASSLDQTGELFF. CDR3 bases: TGTGCCAGCAGCTTAGATCAAACCGGGGAGCTGTTTTTT.

This clone has just one count. The rearrangement uses TRBV6-5 and TRBJ1-2; 10 nucleotides agree with TRBD1. This CDR3 has 16 residues. CDR1 and CDR2 (germline): MNHEY, SVGAGI. The V segment lost 4 bases and the J segment 2 bases; nucleotides outside the gene matches: 7. The CDR3, as DNA: TGTGCCAGCAGTTTAGGGACAGGGGCGTACAACTATGGCTACACCTTC. Translated, it gives CASSLGTGAYNYGYTF.

The chain couples TRBV7-6 to TRBJ2-3; 7 bases line up with TRBD1. The CDR3 has 17 residues. Unmatched junction bases numbered 9, after V lost 2 bases and J lost 1 base. Germline assignment: CDR1 SGHVS and CDR2 FNYEAQ. Here the CDR3 reads CASSLLPPGQRTDTQYF. The CDR3 DNA reads as TGTGCCAGCAGCTTATTACCCCCGGGACAGCGCACAGATACGCAGTATTTT.

The rearrangement uses TRBV4-1 and TRBJ1-1, with TRBD1 identical over 8 bases. The germline CDR1 and CDR2 sequences are MGHRA and YSYEKL. Trimming cost V 1 base and J 5 bases; bases outside gene matches: 6. The CDR3 loop spans 15 amino acids. This CDR3 is CASSQAQGADTEAFF. The DNA of the CDR3 is TGCGCCAGCAGCCAAGCCCAGGGGGCTGATACTGAAGCTTTCTTT.

This chain joins TRBV7-9 and TRBJ2-1, with a weak D call TRBD2 (6 bases). Deletions cut 3 bases from V and 3 bases from J, with 12 bases between. There are 15 residues in the CDR3. Looked up from germline, CDR1 is SEHNR and CDR2 is FQNEAQ (reference sequence). This CDR3 reads CASSFYEGLYNEQFF. The CDR3 DNA sequence: TGTGCCAGCAGCTTCTACGAGGGACTCTACAATGAGCAGTTCTTC.

To note about this clone: The sample carries other DNA sequences with the same CDR3. The rearrangement joins TRBV28 to TRBJ2-3; 10 bases line up with TRBD1. The length of the CDR3 is 15 residues. Unmatched junction bases numbered 5, after V lost 4 bases and J lost 4 bases. The germline V gene has CDR1 MDHEN and CDR2 SYDVKM. The chain's CDR3 is CASSSPGQGPDTQYF. CDR3 nucleotides: TGTGCCAGCAGTTCCCCGGGACAGGGGCCAGATACGCAGTATTTT.

This chain links TRBV18 with TRBJ1-5; no clear D gene. The germline V and J ends were trimmed by 2 bases and 4 bases, with 12 bases remaining between them. Germline V CDR1 and CDR2: KGHSH, LQKENI. CDR3 length equals 15 residues. CDR3 protein: CASSPSSIENQPQHF. The CDR3, as DNA: TGTGCCAGCTCACCAAGTTCTATAGAGAATCAGCCCCAGCATTTT.

V and J are TRBV28 and TRBJ1-5; no firm D call. The CDR3 extends over 14 amino acids. Deletions cut 2 bases from V and 3 bases from J, with 8 bases between. Germline V CDR1 and CDR2: MDHEN, SYDVKM. CDR3 in amino acids: CASSLSTSNQPQHF. CDR3 in DNA: TGTGCCAGCAGTTTAAGCACTTCCAATCAGCCCCAGCATTTT.

This clone was picked up a small number of times. The chain couples TRBV15 to TRBJ1-4; 9 bases line up with TRBD1. The CDR3 totals 16 residues. Germline V gives CDR1 LNHNV, CDR2 YYDKDF (reference sequence). Trimming took 0 bases from V and 10 from J; bases not matched to a gene: 9. The CDR3 here is CATSRDRGTGPGKLFF. CDR3 nucleotide sequence: TGTGCCACCAGCAGAGATCGTGGGACAGGGCCGGGAAAACTGTTTTTT.

The J gene is TRBJ1-5, the V gene TRBV29-1, with a tentative D call TRBD1 (6 bases). The ends were cut back, 5 bases at V and 4 bases at J, with 12 bases in the middle. The CDR3 spans 13 residues. Germline V CDR1 and CDR2: SQVTM, ANQGSEA. CDR3 sequence (DNA): TGCAGCGTTCAGACAGGACCAAATCAGCCCCAGCATTTT. Translation gives CSVQTGPNQPQHF.

This rearrangement joins TRBV5-1 to TRBJ1-1; possibly TRBD1 for D (5 bases). The CDR3 has 14 residues. Germline V CDR1 and CDR2: SGHRS, YFSETQ. V was pared by 8 bases and J by 4 bases, with 18 bases between. Here the CDR3 DNA reads TGCGCCAGTCGGGGGTCGGGGGGGAGCACTGAAGCTTTCTTT. Translation gives CASRGSGGSTEAFF.

The chain carries TRBV14 and TRBJ1-6; the match to TRBD1 covers 8 bases. The CDR3 sequence is 15 residues long. Trimming took 2 bases from V and 7 from J; bases not matched to a gene: 4. CDR1 is SGHDN and CDR2 is FVKESK in the germline V gene. The CDR3 region is CASSQRTGKNSPLHF. Here the CDR3 DNA reads TGTGCCAGCAGCCAACGGACAGGGAAGAATTCACCCCTCCACTTT.

This sequence joins TRBV6-1 and TRBJ2-3; TRBD2 is a possible D gene (6 bases). The CDR3 is 14 residues long. Trimming removed 4 bases from V and 1 base from J, with 9 bases in between. The germline gives CDR1 MNHNS, CDR2 SASEGT. The CDR3 loop is CASSASGGTDTQYF. The CDR3 bases are TGTGCCAGCAGTGCGTCGGGGGGCACAGATACGCAGTATTTT.

This chain links TRBV2 with TRBJ2-7, with D possibly being TRBD1 (6 bases). Germline CDR1 reads SNHLY; CDR2 reads FYNNEI. V was cut by 6 bases and J by 0 bases, with 15 bases left in between. The CDR3 totals 15 residues. CDR3 nucleotides: TGTGCCAGCAGCCTTCAGGGGACCTTCTCCTACGAGCAGTACTTC. It encodes CASSLQGTFSYEQYF.

This chain links TRBV18 with TRBJ1-2; possibly TRBD1 for D (6 bases). This CDR3 has 16 residues. Germline CDR1 reads KGHSH; CDR2 reads LQKENI. V lost 0 bases to trimming and J lost 6 bases, with 17 bases between them. The CDR3 DNA is TGTGCCAGCTCACCACCGAACAGGGCCAGTCGAGATGGCTACACCTTC. Translation gives CASSPPNRASRDGYTF. The variable domain in full, with the rest retrieved from reference TRBV18 and TRBJ1-2, is NAGVMQNPRHLVRRRGQEARLRCSPMKGHSHVYWYRQLPEEGLKFMVYLQKENIIDESGMPKERFSAEFPKEGPSILRIQQVVRGDSAAYFCASSPPNRASRDGYTFGSGTRLTVV.

The chain links TRBV19 to TRBJ1-5; D possibly corresponds to TRBD1 (5 bases). Trimming shortened V by 4 bases and J by 1 base, and 5 bases separated the two germline ends. CDR1 and CDR2 from the germline V gene are LNHDA and SQIVND (reference sequence). This CDR3 spans 13 amino acids. This CDR3 reads CASSTGSNQPQHF. CDR3 DNA sequence: TGTGCCAGTAGTACAGGGAGCAATCAGCCCCAGCATTTT. Using reference TRBV19 and TRBJ1-5 for the parts outside the CDR3, the full variable domain is DGGITQSPKYLFRKEGQNVTLSCEQNLNHDAMYWYRQDPGQGLRLIYYSQIVNDFQKGDIAEGYSVSREKKESFPLTVTSAQKNPTAFYLCASSTGSNQPQHFGDGTRLSIL.

The V call is TRBV2, the J call TRBJ1-6; 9 bases map to TRBD1. Trimming took 9 bases from V and 7 from J; bases not matched to a gene: 10. This CDR3 comprises 15 residues. Germline V gene sequence: CDR1 SNHLY, CDR2 FYNNEI. The CDR3 loop is CARRDRAGPNSPLHF. In DNA form, the CDR3 reads TGTGCCAGGAGGGACAGGGCGGGACCCAATTCACCCCTCCACTTT.

The rearrangement links TRBV11-3 to TRBJ2-5, with D possibly being TRBD2 (5 bases). The CDR3 has 15 residues. The ends were cut back, 1 base at V and 5 bases at J, with 14 bases in the middle. Germline CDR1 reads SGHNT; CDR2 reads YENEEA. The CDR3 loop reads CASSLGQLGQETQYF. CDR3 DNA sequence: TGTGCCAGCAGCTTAGGTCAACTAGGGCAGGAGACCCAGTACTTC.

This sequence joins TRBV7-9 and TRBJ1-5; 8 positions agree with TRBD1. The CDR3 runs 14 residues. The germline V gene encodes CDR1 SEHNR and CDR2 FQNEAQ (reference sequence). The J segment lost 7 bases and the V segment lost 5 bases, leaving 7 bases of the junction unmatched. CDR3 sequence: CASSPYRGSQPQHF. The CDR3 region has the DNA TGTGCCAGCAGCCCGTACAGGGGGAGCCAGCCCCAGCATTTT.